These T cell receptor beta chains were read from a single sample in a study of cytomegalovirus exposure and HLA in healthy donors. Sequencing used immunoSEQ multiplex PCR; TCRdb keeps in-frame clones, though not all of them. The top ten clones hold 2% to 2.5% of a sample with hundreds of thousands of clones, about nine tenths of them seen once. Sequenced sample: PBMCs. Every receptor here comes from a woman aged 18 to 35 in good health and CMV-seropositive. The CDR3 runs from the conserved cysteine through the conserved F or W. D genes are given only for firm matches. Only some rows state a clone size, as once, few, many or a class for expanded clones.

V gene	clone size	J gene	D gene	CDR3 DNA	CDR3 protein
TRBV6-5	.	TRBJ1-2	.	TGTGCCAGCAGTTACTCCGGGGGGGGTGGCTACACCTTC	CASSYSGGGGYTF
TRBV28	once	TRBJ2-7	.	TGTGCCAGCAGTCCGGGACACCTCGACCCTACCTACGAGCAGTACTTC	CASSPGHLDPTYEQYF
TRBV5-1	.	TRBJ2-2	TRBD2	TGCGCCAGCAGCTTGACTAGCGGGAGTATCAGGGAGCTGTTTTTT	CASSLTSGSIRELFF
TRBV19	.	TRBJ2-3	TRBD2	TGTGCCAGTAGAGCCGGACTAGGAGGGCCAGATACGCAGTATTTT	CASRAGLGGPDTQYF
TRBV6-1	.	TRBJ2-1	TRBD2	TGTGCCAGCAGTGAAAGAAGCGGGAGGGCCGTAGATGAGCAGTTCTTC	CASSERSGRAVDEQFF
TRBV28	.	TRBJ1-1	.	TGTGCCAGCAGTCCATGGCGGGGGATGAACACTGAAGCTTTCTTT	CASSPWRGMNTEAFF
TRBV28	.	TRBJ2-1	TRBD1	TGTGCCACCTCCCCGGGACAGGACTTCAATGAGCAGTTCTTC	CATSPGQDFNEQFF
TRBV5-1	.	TRBJ1-5	.	TGCGCCAGCAGCTTGGAACCAGGGAATAGCAATCAGCCCCAGCATTTT	CASSLEPGNSNQPQHF
TRBV19	.	TRBJ1-5	TRBD1	TGTGCCAGTGTGACCGGGACAGGTAATCTGGTGGCCCAGCATTTT	CASVTGTGNLVAQHF
TRBV7-9	.	TRBJ2-1	.	TGTGCCAGCAGCTCCCTATACAATGAGCAGTTCTTC	CASSSLYNEQFF
TRBV25-1	.	TRBJ1-5	.	TGTGCCAGCAGTTTGCAGGACAATCAGCCCCAGCATTTT	CASSLQDNQPQHF
TRBV14	many	TRBJ2-7	.	TGTGCCAGCAGCCTTTTCCTTTATAATTCCGAGCAGTACTTC	CASSLFLYNSEQYF
TRBV27	few	TRBJ2-7	TRBD2	TGTGCCAGCAGGAGACTAGCGGGAGACAGCTACGAGCAGTACTTC	CASRRLAGDSYEQYF
TRBV6-1	.	TRBJ2-2	TRBD1	TGTGCCAGGGGACAGGCAGACACCGGGGAGCTGTTTTTT	CARGQADTGELFF
TRBV5-5	.	TRBJ2-4	TRBD1	TGTGCCAGCAGCTCGACAGGGGCGGTAAACATTCAGTACTTC	CASSSTGAVNIQYF
TRBV9	.	TRBJ1-2	.	TGTGCCAGCAGCGTAAGCGGGGGGTACGGGCTAGCTAACTATGGCTACACCTTC	CASSVSGGYGLANYGYTF
TRBV30	.	TRBJ2-3	TRBD2	TGTGCCTGGAGTGTACTCTCAGCGGGGCTTACAGATACGCAGTATTTT	CAWSVLSAGLTDTQYF
TRBV5-1	.	TRBJ2-6	.	TGCGCCAGCAGCTACGGGGGGACGGGGGCCAACGTCCCGACTTTC	CASSYGGTGANVPTF
TRBV5-1	.	TRBJ1-2	TRBD1	TGCGCCAGCAGCCCAGGGACAGGGGCGCGCTATGGCTACACCTTC	CASSPGTGARYGYTF
TRBV28	.	TRBJ1-2	.	TGTGCCAGCAGCGACTACGATCCTCCTGGACCCACCTTC	CASSDYDPPGPTF
TRBV7-6	.	TRBJ2-7	TRBD1	TGTGCCAGCAGCGTGGACAGGGAATCGTACGAGCAGTACTTC	CASSVDRESYEQYF
TRBV30	.	TRBJ2-2	TRBD2	TGTGCCTGGAGCGGGGCAGCGGGGTTCGGGGAGCTGTTTTTT	CAWSGAAGFGELFF
TRBV18	.	TRBJ2-7	TRBD2	TGTGCCAGCTCACCAGGGACTAGCCCTTTGGGAGAGCAGTACTTC	CASSPGTSPLGEQYF
TRBV5-1	.	TRBJ1-1	TRBD1	TGCGCCAGCAGCTTGGAGGGGGCTGGCACTGAAGCTTTCTTT	CASSLEGAGTEAFF
TRBV4-1	.	TRBJ2-7	.	TGCGCCAGCAGGCAGGCAGGGTACATCAACGAGCAGTACTTC	CASRQAGYINEQYF
TRBV2	.	TRBJ2-2	.	TGTGCCAGCAGGGGCGACATCAACGGGGAGCTGTTTTTT	CASRGDINGELFF
TRBV4-1	.	TRBJ2-3	TRBD2	TGCGCCAGCAGCCAAGTGGGTAGCGGGAACTTGGGAGATACGCAGTATTTT	CASSQVGSGNLGDTQYF
TRBV5-1	.	TRBJ2-7	TRBD1	TGCGCCAGCAGCCTAGGGACAGGGGCCTACGAGCAGTACTTC	CASSLGTGAYEQYF
TRBV5-1	.	TRBJ2-5	TRBD2	TGCGCCAGCAGCTTGAGAGCGGGAGTTACCCAAGAGACCCAGTACTTC	CASSLRAGVTQETQYF